This T cell receptor (beta chain) was profiled in a study of identical twins. Whole-study results and caveats: Diverse VJ usage suggested most zero-insertion clonotypes were not invariant T cells.

TCRdb recomputed calls from the 5' RACE reads with MiXCR, one row per CDR3 protein. The top ten hold 0.25% to 0.3% of the sample, which has some 1,700,000 distinct CDR3 sequences, around a third seen once. The V gene lost 2 bases and the J gene lost 0 bases, with 11 bases spanning the gap. Germline lookup yields CDR1 DFQATT and CDR2 SNEGSKA (reference sequence). This CDR3 region has 14 residues. The sample holds a few counts of this clonotype. Its antigen is not known. This sequence joins TRBV20-1 and TRBJ2-7, with D unresolved. The specimen was cord blood. The sequence came from a newborn girl in good health. The CDR3 nucleotides are TGCAGTGCTAGACCGGGTCTAAGCTCCTACGAGCAGTACTTC. It yields the protein CSARPGLSSYEQYF.